The present entry profiles one T cell receptor (beta chain) with its context. The sample is drawn from a study of blood T cell repertoires in COVID-19. The study recruited people aged 18 to 89 years across about 25 US areas. Trimming took 0 bases from V and 9 from J, leaving 11 bases between them. This CDR3 has 14 residues. Per germline, CDR1 LGHNA and CDR2 YSLEER. Authors' processing steps: Reference gene primers were amplified, and this amplification served to estimate nucleated cell counts. The table came from immunoSEQ multiplex PCR; TCRdb's copy has only in-frame clones and leaves some out. The V and J calls and clone size are taken from that table; D and trimming were inferred from the DNA. The repertoire consists of 150,000 to 170,000 clones, with around four fifths occurring once and the leading ten covering approximately 7.3%.

The sequence derives from a man in his fifties or sixties who had recovered from COVID-19. Sequences were obtained from PBMCs or T cells enriched from blood (not recorded which). The V gene is TRBV4-3, the J gene TRBJ1-4, with a tentative D call TRBD1 (5 bases). The CDR3 region is CASSQDRVDQKLFF. The CDR3 nucleotides read TGCGCCAGCAGCCAAGACAGGGTTGACCAAAAACTGTTTTTT.